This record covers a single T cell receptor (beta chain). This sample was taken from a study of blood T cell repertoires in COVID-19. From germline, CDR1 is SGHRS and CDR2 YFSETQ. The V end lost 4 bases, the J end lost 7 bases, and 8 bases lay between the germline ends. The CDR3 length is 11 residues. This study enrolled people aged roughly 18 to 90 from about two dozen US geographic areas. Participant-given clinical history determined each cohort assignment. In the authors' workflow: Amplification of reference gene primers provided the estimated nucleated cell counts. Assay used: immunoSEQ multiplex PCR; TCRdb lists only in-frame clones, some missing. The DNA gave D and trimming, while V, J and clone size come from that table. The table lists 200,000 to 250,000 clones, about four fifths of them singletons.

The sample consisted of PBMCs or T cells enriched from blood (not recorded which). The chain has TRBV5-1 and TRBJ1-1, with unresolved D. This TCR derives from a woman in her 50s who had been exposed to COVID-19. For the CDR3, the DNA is TGCGCCAGCAGCGCCGGGAATGAAGCTTTCTTT. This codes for CASSAGNEAFF. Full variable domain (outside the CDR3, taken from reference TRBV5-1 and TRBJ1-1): KAGVTQTPRYLIKTRGQQVTLSCSPISGHRSVSWYQQTPGQGLQFLFEYFSETQRNKGNFPGRFSGRQFSNSRSEMNVSTLELGDSALYLCASSAGNEAFFGQGTRLTVV.